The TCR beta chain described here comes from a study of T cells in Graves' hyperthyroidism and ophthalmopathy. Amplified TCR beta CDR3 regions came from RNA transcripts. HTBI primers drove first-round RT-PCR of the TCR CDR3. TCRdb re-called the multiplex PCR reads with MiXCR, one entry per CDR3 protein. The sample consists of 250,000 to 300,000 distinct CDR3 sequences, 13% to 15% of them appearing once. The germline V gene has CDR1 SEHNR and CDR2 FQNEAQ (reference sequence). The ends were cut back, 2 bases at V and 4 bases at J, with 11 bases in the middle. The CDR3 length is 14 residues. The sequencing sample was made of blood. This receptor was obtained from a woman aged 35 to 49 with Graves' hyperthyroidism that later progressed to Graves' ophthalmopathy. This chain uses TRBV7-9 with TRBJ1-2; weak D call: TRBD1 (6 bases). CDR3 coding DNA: TGTGCCAGCAGCTTATCCGGGGGCGGCTATGGCTACACCTTC. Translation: CASSLSGGGYGYTF.